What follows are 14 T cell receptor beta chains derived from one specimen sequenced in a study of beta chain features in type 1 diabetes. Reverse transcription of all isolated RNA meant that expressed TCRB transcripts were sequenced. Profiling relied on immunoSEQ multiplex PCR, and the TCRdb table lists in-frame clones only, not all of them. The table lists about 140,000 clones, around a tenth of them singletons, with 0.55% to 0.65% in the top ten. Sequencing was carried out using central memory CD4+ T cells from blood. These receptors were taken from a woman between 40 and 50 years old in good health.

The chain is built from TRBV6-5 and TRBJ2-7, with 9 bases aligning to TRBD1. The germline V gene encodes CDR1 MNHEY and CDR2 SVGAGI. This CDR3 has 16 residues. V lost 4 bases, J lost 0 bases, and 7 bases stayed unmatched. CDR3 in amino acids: CASSSRPGQGSYEQYF. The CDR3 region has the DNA TGTGCCAGCAGTTCCCGCCCGGGACAGGGCTCCTACGAGCAGTACTTC.

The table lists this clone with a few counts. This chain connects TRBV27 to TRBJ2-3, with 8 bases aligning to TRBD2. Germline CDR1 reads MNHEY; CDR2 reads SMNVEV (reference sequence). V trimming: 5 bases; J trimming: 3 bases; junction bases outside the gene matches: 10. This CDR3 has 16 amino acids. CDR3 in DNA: TGTGCCAGCAGTGGTCGACTAGCGCCTGGGACAGATACGCAGTATTTT. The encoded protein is CASSGRLAPGTDTQYF.

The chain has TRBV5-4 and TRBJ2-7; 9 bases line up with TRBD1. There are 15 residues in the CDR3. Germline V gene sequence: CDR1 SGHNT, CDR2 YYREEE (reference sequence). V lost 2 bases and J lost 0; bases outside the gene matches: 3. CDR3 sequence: CASSLGQGNSYEQYF. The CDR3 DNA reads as TGTGCCAGCAGCTTAGGACAGGGGAACTCCTACGAGCAGTACTTC. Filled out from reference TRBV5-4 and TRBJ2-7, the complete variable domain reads ETGVTQSPTHLIKTRGQQVTLRCSSQSGHNTVSWYQQALGQGPQFIFQYYREEENGRGNFPPRFSGLQFPNYSSELNVNALELDDSALYLCASSLGQGNSYEQYFGPGTRLTVT.

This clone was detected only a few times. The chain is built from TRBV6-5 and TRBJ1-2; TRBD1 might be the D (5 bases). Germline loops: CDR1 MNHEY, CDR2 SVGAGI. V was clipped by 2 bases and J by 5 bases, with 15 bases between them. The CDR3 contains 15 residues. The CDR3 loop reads CASSYDADSGYGYTF. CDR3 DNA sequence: TGTGCCAGCAGTTACGACGCAGACAGTGGGTATGGCTACACCTTC.

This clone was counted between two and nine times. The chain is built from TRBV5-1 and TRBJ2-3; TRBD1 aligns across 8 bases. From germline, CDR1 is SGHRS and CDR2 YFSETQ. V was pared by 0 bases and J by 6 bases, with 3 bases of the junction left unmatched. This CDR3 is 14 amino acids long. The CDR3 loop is CASSLGHRGDTQYF. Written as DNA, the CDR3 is TGCGCCAGCAGCTTGGGTCACAGGGGGGATACGCAGTATTTT.

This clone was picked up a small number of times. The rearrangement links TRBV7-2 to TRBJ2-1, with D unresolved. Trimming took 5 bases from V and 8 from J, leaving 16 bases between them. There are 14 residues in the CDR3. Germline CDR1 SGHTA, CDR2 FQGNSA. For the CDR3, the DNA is TGTGCCAGCAGCCCCACGCCCCGTGGCTATGAGCAGTTCTTC. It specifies CASSPTPRGYEQFF.

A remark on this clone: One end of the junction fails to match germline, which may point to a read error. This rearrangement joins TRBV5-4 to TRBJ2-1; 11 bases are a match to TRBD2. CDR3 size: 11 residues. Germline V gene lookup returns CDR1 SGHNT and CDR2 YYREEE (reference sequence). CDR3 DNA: TGTGCCAGCAGCTTCACTAGCGGGGGAGTCTTC. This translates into CASSFTSGGVF. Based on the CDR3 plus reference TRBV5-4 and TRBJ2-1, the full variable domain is ETGVTQSPTHLIKTRGQQVTLRCSSQSGHNTVSWYQQALGQGPQFIFQYYREEENGRGNFPPRFSGLQFPNYSSELNVNALELDDSALYLCASSFTSGGVFGPGTRLTVL.

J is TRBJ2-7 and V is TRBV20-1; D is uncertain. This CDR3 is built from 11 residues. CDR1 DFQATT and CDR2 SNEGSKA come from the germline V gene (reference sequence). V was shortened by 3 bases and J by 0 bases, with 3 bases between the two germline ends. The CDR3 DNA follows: TGCAGTGCTAGGCGCTCCTACGAGCAGTACTTC. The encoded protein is CSARRSYEQYF.

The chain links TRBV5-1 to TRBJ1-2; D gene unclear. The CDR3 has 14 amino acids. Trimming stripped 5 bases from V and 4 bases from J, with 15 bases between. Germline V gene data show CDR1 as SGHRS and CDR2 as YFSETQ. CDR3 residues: CASRWTDLLYGYTF. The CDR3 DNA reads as TGCGCCAGCAGGTGGACTGACCTCCTCTATGGCTACACCTTC.

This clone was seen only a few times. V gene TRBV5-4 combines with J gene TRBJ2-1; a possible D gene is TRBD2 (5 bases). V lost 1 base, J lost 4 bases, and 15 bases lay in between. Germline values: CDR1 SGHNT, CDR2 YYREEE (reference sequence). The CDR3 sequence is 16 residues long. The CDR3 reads CASSLSAGGYYNEQFF. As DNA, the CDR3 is TGTGCCAGCAGCTTGTCGGCAGGAGGTTATTACAATGAGCAGTTCTTC.

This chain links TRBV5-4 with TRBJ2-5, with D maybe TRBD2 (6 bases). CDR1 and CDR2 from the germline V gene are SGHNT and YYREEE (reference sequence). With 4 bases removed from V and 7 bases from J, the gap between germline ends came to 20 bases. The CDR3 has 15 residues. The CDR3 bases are TGTGCCAGCAGCCCCGGGACTGCCAACGTGGGGACCCAGTACTTC. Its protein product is CASSPGTANVGTQYF.

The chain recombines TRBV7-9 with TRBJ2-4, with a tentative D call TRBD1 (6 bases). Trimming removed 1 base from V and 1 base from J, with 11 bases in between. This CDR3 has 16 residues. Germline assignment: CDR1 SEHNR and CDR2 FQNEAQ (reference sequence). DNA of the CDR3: TGTGCCAGCAGCTTAGGAGGGGGTCGGGCCAAAAACATTCAGTACTTC. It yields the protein CASSLGGGRAKNIQYF.

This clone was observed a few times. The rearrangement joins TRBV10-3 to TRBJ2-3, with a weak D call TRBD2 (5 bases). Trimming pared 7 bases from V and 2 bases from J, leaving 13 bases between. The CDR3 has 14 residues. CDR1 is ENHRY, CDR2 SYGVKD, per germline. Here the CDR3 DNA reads TGTGCCATCAAATCGCTAGCTAACACAGATACGCAGTATTTT. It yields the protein CAIKSLANTDTQYF.

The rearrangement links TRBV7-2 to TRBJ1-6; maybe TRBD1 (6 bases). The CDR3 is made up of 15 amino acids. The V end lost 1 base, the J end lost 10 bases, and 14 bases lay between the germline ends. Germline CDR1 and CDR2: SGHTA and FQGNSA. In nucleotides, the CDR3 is TGTGCCAGCAGCTTAGAGTCACAGGGAACCTCACCCCTCCACTTT. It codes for CASSLESQGTSPLHF.